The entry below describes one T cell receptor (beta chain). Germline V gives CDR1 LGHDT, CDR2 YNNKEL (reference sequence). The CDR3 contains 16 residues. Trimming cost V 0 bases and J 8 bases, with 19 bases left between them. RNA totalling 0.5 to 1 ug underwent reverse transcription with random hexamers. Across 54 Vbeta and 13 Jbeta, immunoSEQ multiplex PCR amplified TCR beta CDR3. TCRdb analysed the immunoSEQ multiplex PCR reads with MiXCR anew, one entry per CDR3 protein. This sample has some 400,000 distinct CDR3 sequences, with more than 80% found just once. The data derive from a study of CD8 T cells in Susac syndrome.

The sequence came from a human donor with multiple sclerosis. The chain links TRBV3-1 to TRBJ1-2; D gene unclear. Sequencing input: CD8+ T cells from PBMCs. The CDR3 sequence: CASSQEASVSPHGYTF. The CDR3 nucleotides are TGTGCCAGCAGCCAAGAAGCATCCGTGTCCCCTCACGGCTACACCTTC.